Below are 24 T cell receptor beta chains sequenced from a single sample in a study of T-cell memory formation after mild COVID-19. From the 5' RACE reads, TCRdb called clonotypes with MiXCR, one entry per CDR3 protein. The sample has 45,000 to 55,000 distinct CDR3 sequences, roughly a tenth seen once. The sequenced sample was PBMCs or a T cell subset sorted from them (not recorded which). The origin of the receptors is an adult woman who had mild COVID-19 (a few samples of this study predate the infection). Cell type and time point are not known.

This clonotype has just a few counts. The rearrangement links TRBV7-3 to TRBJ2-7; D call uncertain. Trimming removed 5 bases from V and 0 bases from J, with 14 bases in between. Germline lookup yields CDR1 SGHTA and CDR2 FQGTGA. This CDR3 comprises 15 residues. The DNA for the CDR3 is TGTGCCAGCAGCCATACAGAGATAACCTCCTACGAGCAGTACTTC. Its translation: CASSHTEITSYEQYF.

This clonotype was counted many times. The CDR3 sequence is CASSRTGNFYNEQFF. As DNA, the CDR3 is TGTGCCAGCAGCCGGACAGGGAACTTCTACAATGAGCAGTTCTTC. The chain links TRBV11-1 to TRBJ2-1; TRBD1 matches at 8 bases. Germline V gene sequence: CDR1 SGHAT, CDR2 FQDESV (reference sequence). The CDR3 covers 15 residues. V was pared by 5 bases and J by 3 bases, with 6 bases of the junction left unmatched.

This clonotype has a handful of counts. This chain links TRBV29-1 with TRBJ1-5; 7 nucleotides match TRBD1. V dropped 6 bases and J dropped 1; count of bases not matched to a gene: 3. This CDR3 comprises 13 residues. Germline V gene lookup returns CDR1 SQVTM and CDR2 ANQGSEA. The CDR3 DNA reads TGCAGCGTCAAGGGGGCGAGCAATCAGCCCCAGCATTTT. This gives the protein CSVKGASNQPQHF.

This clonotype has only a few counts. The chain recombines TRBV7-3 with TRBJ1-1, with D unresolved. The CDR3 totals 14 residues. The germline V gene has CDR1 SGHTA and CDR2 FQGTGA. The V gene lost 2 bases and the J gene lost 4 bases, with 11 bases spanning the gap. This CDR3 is CASSLRRAGTEAFF. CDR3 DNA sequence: TGTGCCAGCAGCTTACGGCGGGCGGGCACTGAAGCTTTCTTT.

This chain's CDR3 is CASSDPSGGAYEQYF. The CDR3 region has the DNA TGTGCCAGCAGTGATCCGAGCGGGGGGGCCTACGAGCAGTACTTC. The V and J genes are TRBV5-4 and TRBJ2-7; 10 positions match TRBD2. With 5 bases clipped from V and 2 bases from J, the junction kept 7 bases outside the gene matches. Germline V gives CDR1 SGHNT, CDR2 YYREEE (reference sequence). The CDR3 runs to 15 residues.

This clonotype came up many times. The DNA of the CDR3 is TGTGCCAGCAGCTTCGGTCCCAGGACTCCCTCCTACGAGCAGTACTTC. This codes for CASSFGPRTPSYEQYF. The V gene is TRBV7-9, the J gene TRBJ2-7, with D possibly TRBD2 on 5 matching bases. The CDR3 consists of 16 residues. Germline V CDR1 and CDR2: SEHNR, FQNEAQ (reference sequence). Trimming removed 3 bases from V and 0 bases from J, with 15 bases in between.

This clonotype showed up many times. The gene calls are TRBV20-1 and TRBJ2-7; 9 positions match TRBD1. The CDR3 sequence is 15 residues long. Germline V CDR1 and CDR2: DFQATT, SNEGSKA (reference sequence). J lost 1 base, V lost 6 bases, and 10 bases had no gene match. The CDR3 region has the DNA TGCAGTGCCCGCTCCCGGGACAGGGCGTCCTACGAGCAGTACTTC. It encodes CSARSRDRASYEQYF.

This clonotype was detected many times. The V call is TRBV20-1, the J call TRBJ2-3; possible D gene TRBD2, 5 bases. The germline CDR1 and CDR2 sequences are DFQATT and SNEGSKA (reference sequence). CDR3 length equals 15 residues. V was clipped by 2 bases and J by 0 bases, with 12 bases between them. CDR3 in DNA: TGCAGTGCTAGACAGGACTCCTTGAGCACAGATACGCAGTATTTT. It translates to CSARQDSLSTDTQYF.

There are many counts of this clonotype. The CDR3 loop reads CASSSETSGPYNEQFF. As DNA, the CDR3 is TGTGCCAGCAGCTCCGAGACTAGCGGGCCCTACAATGAGCAGTTCTTC. The chain links TRBV7-9 to TRBJ2-1, with 10 bases aligning to TRBD2. Germline assignment: CDR1 SEHNR and CDR2 FQNEAQ (reference sequence). V lost 4 bases and J lost 2; bases outside the gene matches: 5. This CDR3 comprises 16 residues.

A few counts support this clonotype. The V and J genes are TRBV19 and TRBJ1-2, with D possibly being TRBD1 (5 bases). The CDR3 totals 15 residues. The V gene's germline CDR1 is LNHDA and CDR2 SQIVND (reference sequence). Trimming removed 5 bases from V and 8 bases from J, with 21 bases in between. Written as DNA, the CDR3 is TGTGCCAGTAGTCTTTCCAACGGGGCTCTGGGGGGCTACACCTTC. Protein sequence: CASSLSNGALGGYTF. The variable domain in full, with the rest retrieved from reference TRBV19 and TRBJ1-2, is DGGITQSPKYLFRKEGQNVTLSCEQNLNHDAMYWYRQDPGQGLRLIYYSQIVNDFQKGDIAEGYSVSREKKESFPLTVTSAQKNPTAFYLCASSLSNGALGGYTFGSGTRLTVV.

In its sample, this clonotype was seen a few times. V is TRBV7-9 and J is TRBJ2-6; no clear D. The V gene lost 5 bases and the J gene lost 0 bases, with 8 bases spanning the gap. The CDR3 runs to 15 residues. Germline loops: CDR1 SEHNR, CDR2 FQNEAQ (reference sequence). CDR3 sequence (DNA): TGTGCCAGCAGCCCCCACAGCTCTGGGGCCAACGTCCTGACTTTC. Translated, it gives CASSPHSSGANVLTF.

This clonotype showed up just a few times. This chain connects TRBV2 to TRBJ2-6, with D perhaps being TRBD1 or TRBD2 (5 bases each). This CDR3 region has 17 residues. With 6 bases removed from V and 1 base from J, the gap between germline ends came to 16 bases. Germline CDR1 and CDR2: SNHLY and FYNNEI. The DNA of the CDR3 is TGTGCCAGCAGGGGGGACGTTCTCTCTTCTGGGGCCAACGTCCTGACTTTC. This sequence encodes CASRGDVLSSGANVLTF.

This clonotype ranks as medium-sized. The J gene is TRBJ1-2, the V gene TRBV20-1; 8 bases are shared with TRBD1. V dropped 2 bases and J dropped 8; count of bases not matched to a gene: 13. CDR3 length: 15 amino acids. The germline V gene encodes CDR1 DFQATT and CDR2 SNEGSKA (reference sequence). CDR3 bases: TGCAGTGCTAGACAAAGGGGACAGGTTATAGGAGGCTACACCTTC. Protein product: CSARQRGQVIGGYTF.

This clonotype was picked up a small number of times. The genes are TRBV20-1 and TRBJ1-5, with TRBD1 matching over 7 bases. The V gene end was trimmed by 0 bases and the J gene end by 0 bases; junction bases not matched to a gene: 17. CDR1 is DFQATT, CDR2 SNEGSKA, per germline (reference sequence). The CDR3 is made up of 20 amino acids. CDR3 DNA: TGCAGTGCTAGAGAATATGGACTGGACAGGATCCGATATAGCAATCAGCCCCAGCATTTT. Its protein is CSAREYGLDRIRYSNQPQHF.

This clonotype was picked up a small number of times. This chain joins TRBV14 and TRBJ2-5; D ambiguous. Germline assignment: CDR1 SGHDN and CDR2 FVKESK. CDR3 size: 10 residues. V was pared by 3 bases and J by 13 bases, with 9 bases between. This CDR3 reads CASSHRRLYF. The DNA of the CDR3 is TGTGCCAGCAGCCACCGCCGCCTGTACTTC.

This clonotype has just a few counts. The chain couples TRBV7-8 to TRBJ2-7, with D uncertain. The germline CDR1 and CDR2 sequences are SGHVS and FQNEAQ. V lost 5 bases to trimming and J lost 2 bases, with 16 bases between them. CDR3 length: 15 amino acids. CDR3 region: CASSPHLRIAYEQYF. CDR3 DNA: TGTGCCAGCAGCCCACACCTTAGAATTGCCTACGAGCAGTACTTC.

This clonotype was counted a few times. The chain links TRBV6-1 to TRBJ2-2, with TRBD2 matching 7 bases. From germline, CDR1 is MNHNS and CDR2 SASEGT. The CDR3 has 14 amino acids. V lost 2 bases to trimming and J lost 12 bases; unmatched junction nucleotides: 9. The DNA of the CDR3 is TGTGCCAGCAGTGAATTGAGGCAGGGAGGGCAGCTGTTTTTT. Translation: CASSELRQGGQLFF.

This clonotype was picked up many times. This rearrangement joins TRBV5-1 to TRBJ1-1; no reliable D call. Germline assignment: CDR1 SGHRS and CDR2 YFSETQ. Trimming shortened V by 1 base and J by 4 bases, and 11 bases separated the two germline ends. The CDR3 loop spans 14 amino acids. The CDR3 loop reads CASSLTVVGTEAFF. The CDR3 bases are TGCGCCAGCAGCTTGACAGTAGTTGGCACTGAAGCTTTCTTT.

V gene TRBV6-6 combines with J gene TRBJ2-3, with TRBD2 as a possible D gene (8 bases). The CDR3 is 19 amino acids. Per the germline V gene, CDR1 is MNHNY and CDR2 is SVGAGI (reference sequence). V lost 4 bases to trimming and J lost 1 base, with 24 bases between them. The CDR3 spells CASSSGGTAGALRTDTQYF. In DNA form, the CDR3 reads TGTGCCAGCAGTTCCGGAGGGACAGCGGGGGCCCTTCGCACAGATACGCAGTATTTT.

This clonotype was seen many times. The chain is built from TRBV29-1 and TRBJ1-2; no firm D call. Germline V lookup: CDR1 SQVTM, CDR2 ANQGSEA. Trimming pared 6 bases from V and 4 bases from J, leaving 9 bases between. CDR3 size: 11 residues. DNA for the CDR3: TGCAGCGTGACCAGAGGCTATGGCTACACCTTC. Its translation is CSVTRGYGYTF.

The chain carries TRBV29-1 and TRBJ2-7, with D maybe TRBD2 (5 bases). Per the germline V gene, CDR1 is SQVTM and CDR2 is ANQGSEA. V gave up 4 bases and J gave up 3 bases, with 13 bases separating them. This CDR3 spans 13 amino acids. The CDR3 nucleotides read TGCAGCGTTGGACGGGGATGGGGCTACGAGCAGTACTTC. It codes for CSVGRGWGYEQYF.

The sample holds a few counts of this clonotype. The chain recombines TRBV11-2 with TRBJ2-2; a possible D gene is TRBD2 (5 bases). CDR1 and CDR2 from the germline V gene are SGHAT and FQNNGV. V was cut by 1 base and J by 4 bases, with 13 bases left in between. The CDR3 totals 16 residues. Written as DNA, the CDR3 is TGTGCCAGCAGCTTAGTGTTGGGAAGCGGCACCGGGGAGCTGTTTTTT. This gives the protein CASSLVLGSGTGELFF. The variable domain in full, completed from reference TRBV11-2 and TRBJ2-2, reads EAGVAQSPRYKIIEKRQSVAFWCNPISGHATLYWYQQILGQGPKLLIQFQNNGVVDDSQLPKDRFSAERLKGVDSTLKIQPAKLEDSAVYLCASSLVLGSGTGELFFGEGSRLTVL.

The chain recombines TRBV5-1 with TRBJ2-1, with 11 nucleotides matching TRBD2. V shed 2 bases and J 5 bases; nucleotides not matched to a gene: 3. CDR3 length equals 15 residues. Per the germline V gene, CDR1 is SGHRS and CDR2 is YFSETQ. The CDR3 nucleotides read TGCGCCAGCAGCTTAATAGCGGGGGGGCACAATGAGCAGTTCTTC. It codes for CASSLIAGGHNEQFF.

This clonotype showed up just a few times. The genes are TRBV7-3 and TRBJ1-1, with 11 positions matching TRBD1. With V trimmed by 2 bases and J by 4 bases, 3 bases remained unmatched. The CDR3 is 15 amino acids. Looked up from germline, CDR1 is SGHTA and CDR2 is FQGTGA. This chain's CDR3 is CASSLSGTGGTEAFF. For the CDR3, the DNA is TGTGCCAGCAGCTTATCGGGGACAGGGGGCACTGAAGCTTTCTTT.